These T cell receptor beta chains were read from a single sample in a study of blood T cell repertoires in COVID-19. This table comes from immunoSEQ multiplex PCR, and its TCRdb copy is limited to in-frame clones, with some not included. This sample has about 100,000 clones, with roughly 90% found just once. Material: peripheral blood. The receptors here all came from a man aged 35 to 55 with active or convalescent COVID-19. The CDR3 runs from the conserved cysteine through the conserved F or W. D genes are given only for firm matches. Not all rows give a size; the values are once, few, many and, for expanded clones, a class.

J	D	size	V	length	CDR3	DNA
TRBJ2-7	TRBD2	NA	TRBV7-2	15	CASSPHQAGVSEQYF	TGTGCCAGCAGTCCACACCAAGCGGGAGTGTCCGAGCAGTACTTC
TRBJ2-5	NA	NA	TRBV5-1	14	CASSNRTTQETQYF	TGCGCCAGCAGCAACAGGACAACTCAAGAGACCCAGTACTTC
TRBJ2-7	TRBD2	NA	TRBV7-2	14	CASSLGPGGYEQYF	TGTGCCAGCAGCTTAGGCCCGGGGGGTTACGAGCAGTACTTC
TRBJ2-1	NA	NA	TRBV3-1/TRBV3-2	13	CASSPDFYNEQFF	TGTGCCAGCAGCCCGGACTTTTACAATGAGCAGTTCTTC
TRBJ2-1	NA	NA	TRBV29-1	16	CSVEDPLRGSYNEQFF	TGCAGCGTTGAAGATCCCCTCCGGGGTTCCTACAATGAGCAGTTCTTC
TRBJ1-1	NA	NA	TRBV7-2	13	CASSRRGGTEAFF	TGTGCCAGCAGCCGCCGCGGGGGGACTGAAGCTTTCTTT
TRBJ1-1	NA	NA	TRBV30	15	CAWSVGARRRGEAFF	TGTGCCTGGAGTGTGGGGGCGAGGAGAAGGGGTGAAGCTTTCTTT
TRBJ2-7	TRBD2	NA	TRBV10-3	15	CAISGLAGSSYEQYF	TGTGCCATCAGTGGACTAGCGGGGTCCTCCTACGAGCAGTACTTC
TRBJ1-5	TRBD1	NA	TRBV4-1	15	CASSHPGQTYQPQHF	TGCGCCAGCAGCCACCCGGGACAGACTTATCAGCCCCAGCATTTT
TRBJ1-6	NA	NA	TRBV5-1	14	CASSSQGNSSPLHF	TGCGCCAGCAGCTCCCAGGGGAATAGTTCACCCCTCCACTTT
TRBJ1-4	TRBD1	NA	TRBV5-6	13	CASSMDRSEKLFF	TGTGCCAGCAGCATGGACAGGTCTGAAAAACTGTTTTTT
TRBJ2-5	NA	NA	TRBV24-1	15	CATSDFAGAGETQYF	TGTGCCACCAGTGATTTCGCGGGGGCAGGCGAGACCCAGTACTTC
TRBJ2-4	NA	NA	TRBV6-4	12	CASSDSSVIQYF	TGTGCCAGCAGTGACTCGAGTGTGATTCAGTACTTC
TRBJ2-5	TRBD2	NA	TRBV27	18	CASSSPGLAGEWGETQYF	TGTGCCAGCAGTTCCCCCGGACTAGCGGGAGAATGGGGGGAGACCCAGTACTTC
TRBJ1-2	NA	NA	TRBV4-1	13	CASSQDSPSGYTF	TGCGCCAGCAGCCAAGATTCCCCGTCGGGCTACACCTTC
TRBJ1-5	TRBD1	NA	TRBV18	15	CASSPGQGRNQPQHF	TGTGCCAGCTCACCAGGACAGGGACGAAATCAGCCCCAGCATTTT
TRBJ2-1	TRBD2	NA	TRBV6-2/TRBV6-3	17	CASSDLRTSGIRNEQFF	TGTGCCAGCAGTGACTTAAGGACTAGCGGGATACGTAATGAGCAGTTCTTC
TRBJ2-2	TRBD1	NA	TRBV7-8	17	CASRRRAGTGDTGELFF	TGTGCCAGCAGGCGCCGAGCAGGGACAGGGGATACCGGGGAGCTGTTTTTT
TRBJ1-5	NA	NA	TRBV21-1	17	CASSKELRTGRARPQHF	TGTGCCAGCAGCAAAGAGTTGAGGACGGGGAGGGCGCGGCCCCAGCATTTT
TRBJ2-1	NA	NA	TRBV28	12	CASRPSVGEQFF	TGTGCCAGCAGACCTAGCGTCGGTGAGCAGTTCTTC
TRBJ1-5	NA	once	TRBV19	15	CASRPGGWVNQPQHF	TGTGCCAGTAGACCCGGGGGGTGGGTCAATCAGCCCCAGCATTTT
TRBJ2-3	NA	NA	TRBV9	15	CASSVFGGNTDTQYF	TGTGCCAGCAGCGTATTTGGCGGGAACACAGATACGCAGTATTTT
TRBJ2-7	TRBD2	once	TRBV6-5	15	CASSYSAGGSYEQYF	TGTGCCAGCAGTTACTCAGCGGGAGGGTCCTACGAGCAGTACTTC
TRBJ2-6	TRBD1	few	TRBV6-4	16	CASSLQGASGANVLTF	TGTGCCAGCAGTCTACAGGGGGCCTCTGGGGCCAACGTCCTGACTTTC
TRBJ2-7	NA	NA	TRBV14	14	CASSQEQGPYEQYF	TGTGCCAGCAGCCAAGAACAGGGCCCCTACGAGCAGTACTTC
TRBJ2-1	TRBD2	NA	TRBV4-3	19	CASSQESGLAGASNNEQFF	TGCGCCAGCAGCCAAGAATCTGGCCTAGCGGGAGCCTCCAACAATGAGCAGTTCTTC